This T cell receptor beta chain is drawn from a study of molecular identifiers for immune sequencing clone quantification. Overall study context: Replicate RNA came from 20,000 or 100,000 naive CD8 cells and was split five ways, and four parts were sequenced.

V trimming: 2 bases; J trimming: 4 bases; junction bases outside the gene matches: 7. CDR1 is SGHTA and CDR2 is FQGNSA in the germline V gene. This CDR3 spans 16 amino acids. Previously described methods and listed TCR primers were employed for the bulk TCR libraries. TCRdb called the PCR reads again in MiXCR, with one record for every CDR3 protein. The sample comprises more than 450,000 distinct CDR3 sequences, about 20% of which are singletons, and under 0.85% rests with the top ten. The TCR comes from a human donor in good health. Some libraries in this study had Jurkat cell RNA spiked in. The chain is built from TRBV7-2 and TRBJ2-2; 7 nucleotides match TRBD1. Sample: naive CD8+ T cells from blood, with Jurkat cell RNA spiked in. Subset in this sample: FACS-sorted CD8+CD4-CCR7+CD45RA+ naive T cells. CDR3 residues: CASSLLFAGGTGELFF. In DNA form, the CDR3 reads TGTGCCAGCAGCTTATTGTTTGCAGGGGGCACCGGGGAGCTGTTTTTT.